This is a list of T cell receptor beta chains from one sample in a study of blood T cell repertoires in COVID-19. TCRdb's copy holds only in-frame clones and misses some; the assay was immunoSEQ multiplex PCR. The sample includes 300,000 to 350,000 clones, around nine tenths of them seen just once. The sequencing input was PBMCs or T cells enriched from blood (not recorded which). All receptors derive from a woman aged 25 to 39 who had been exposed to COVID-19. CDR3s leave out the opening cysteine and the closing phenylalanine or tryptophan. Clone size is shown for a subset of rows, as once, few, many or a class of expanded clone.

CDR3	size	V	length
SVLGQFSGTEAF	.	TRBV29-1	12
ASTTGFSNEQF	.	TRBV19	11
ASSHTGTTYEQY	.	TRBV5-1	12
ASRLGGGTGGPSGEAF	.	TRBV23-1	16
ASSRDWGEDGYT	once	TRBV19	12
ASSARTGSYEQY	.	TRBV9	12
ASSPSGDYEQY	.	TRBV4-2	11
ASSGGQGAYNEQF	once	TRBV9	13
ASSHLPWDRYIATNEKLF	.	TRBV4-1	18
ATTGTGGPYGYT	.	TRBV10-3	12
ASSRDREGNQPQH	.	TRBV18	13
ASSFLRQDNSPLH	.	TRBV7-9	13
ASSGGPLSNEKLF	.	TRBV9	13
SVQGTDTQY	once	TRBV29-1	9
ASSRQGINYGYT	.	TRBV27	12